These T cell receptor beta chains were read from a single sample in a study of technical replicates of blood from several donors. Produced via immunoSEQ multiplex PCR; TCRdb's table is partial and in-frame only. The table records roughly 66,000 clones, 75% to 90% of them present only once. The sample taken for sequencing was PBMCs. These receptor sequences come from a human donor in good health. Some clones in this sample may be carry-over from other donors' samples. The CDR3 runs from the conserved cysteine through the conserved F or W. Each record gives: clone size, J gene, V gene, D gene, CDR3 protein, CDR3 DNA. A D gene is named only where the DNA matches it firmly. Size is omitted from some rows. Given values are once, few, many or a class for expanded clones.

abundance: NA
j_gene: TRBJ2-3
v_gene: TRBV6-6
d_gene: TRBD2
CDR3aa: CASSSSPGLAADTQYF
CDR3nt: TGTGCCAGCAGCTCGTCCCCGGGACTAGCCGCGGATACGCAGTATTTT

abundance: NA
j_gene: TRBJ2-7
v_gene: TRBV11-1
d_gene: TRBD2
CDR3aa: CASSPEARLASYEQYF
CDR3nt: TGTGCCAGCAGCCCCGAGGCTAGACTAGCGTCGTACGAGCAGTACTTC

abundance: NA
j_gene: TRBJ1-5
v_gene: TRBV6-6
d_gene: NA
CDR3aa: CASSFVNQPQHF
CDR3nt: TGTGCCAGCAGTTTCGTTAATCAGCCCCAGCATTTT

abundance: NA
j_gene: TRBJ2-3
v_gene: TRBV6-6
d_gene: TRBD2
CDR3aa: CASSYSLAGAGDTQYF
CDR3nt: TGTGCCAGCAGTTACTCCCTAGCGGGAGCGGGGGATACGCAGTATTTT

abundance: NA
j_gene: TRBJ2-1
v_gene: TRBV4-3
d_gene: TRBD1
CDR3aa: CASSQDKTDRGNEQFF
CDR3nt: TGCGCCAGCAGCCAAGATAAGACGGACAGGGGAAATGAGCAGTTCTTC

abundance: NA
j_gene: TRBJ1-2
v_gene: TRBV10-3
d_gene: NA
CDR3aa: CAISESGRAGGYTF
CDR3nt: TGTGCCATCAGTGAGTCCGGTAGAGCGGGAGGCTACACCTTC

abundance: NA
j_gene: TRBJ2-1
v_gene: TRBV6-5
d_gene: NA
CDR3aa: CASSYSGLSSYNEQFF
CDR3nt: TGTGCCAGCAGTTACTCGGGACTTAGCTCCTACAATGAGCAGTTCTTC

abundance: NA
j_gene: TRBJ2-5
v_gene: TRBV30
d_gene: NA
CDR3aa: CAWSPGGGETQYF
CDR3nt: TGTGCCTGGAGCCCGGGGGGCGGGGAGACCCAGTACTTC

abundance: NA
j_gene: TRBJ2-1
v_gene: TRBV11-2
d_gene: TRBD2
CDR3aa: CASTLRGGQYNEQFF
CDR3nt: TGTGCCAGCACCCTCCGGGGGGGCCAATACAATGAGCAGTTCTTC

abundance: once
j_gene: TRBJ2-7
v_gene: TRBV21-1
d_gene: NA
CDR3aa: CASSKDLVGGWYEQYF
CDR3nt: TGTGCCAGCAGCAAAGATCTAGTAGGGGGCTGGTACGAGCAGTACTTC

abundance: NA
j_gene: TRBJ2-1
v_gene: TRBV9
d_gene: NA
CDR3aa: CASSPRLAWGGNEQFF
CDR3nt: TGTGCCAGCAGCCCCCGCTTAGCGTGGGGTGGGAATGAGCAGTTCTTC

abundance: NA
j_gene: TRBJ1-2
v_gene: TRBV10-3
d_gene: TRBD1
CDR3aa: CAISETGVYGYTF
CDR3nt: TGTGCCATCAGTGAAACAGGGGTCTATGGCTACACCTTC

abundance: NA
j_gene: TRBJ1-6
v_gene: TRBV5-4
d_gene: TRBD1
CDR3aa: CASSWDRFNSPLHF
CDR3nt: TGTGCCAGCAGCTGGGACAGGTTTAATTCACCCCTCCACTTT

abundance: few
j_gene: TRBJ2-1
v_gene: TRBV30
d_gene: TRBD2
CDR3aa: CASLGLAENNEQFF
CDR3nt: TGTGCCTCCTTGGGACTAGCGGAGAACAATGAGCAGTTCTTC

abundance: NA
j_gene: TRBJ2-2
v_gene: TRBV7-2
d_gene: NA
CDR3aa: CASSPRAATGELFF
CDR3nt: TGTGCCAGCAGCCCGCGGGCGGCGACCGGGGAGCTGTTTTTT

abundance: NA
j_gene: TRBJ2-7
v_gene: TRBV7-8
d_gene: TRBD1
CDR3aa: CASSHRQGGYEQYF
CDR3nt: TGTGCCAGCAGCCATCGACAGGGGGGCTACGAGCAGTACTTC

abundance: NA
j_gene: TRBJ2-3
v_gene: TRBV7-3
d_gene: NA
CDR3aa: CASRYSSTDTQYF
CDR3nt: TGTGCCAGCAGATACAGCAGCACAGATACGCAGTATTTT

abundance: NA
j_gene: TRBJ2-2
v_gene: TRBV7-7
d_gene: NA
CDR3aa: CASSLEGPGAGELFF
CDR3nt: TGTGCCAGCAGCTTAGAAGGGCCGGGAGCCGGGGAGCTGTTTTTT

abundance: NA
j_gene: TRBJ1-2
v_gene: TRBV4-2
d_gene: TRBD1
CDR3aa: CASSYSPGTGVDGYTF
CDR3nt: TGTGCCAGCAGCTACAGTCCCGGGACAGGGGTTGATGGCTACACCTTC

abundance: NA
j_gene: TRBJ2-1
v_gene: TRBV9
d_gene: NA
CDR3aa: CASSVDGDPEQFF
CDR3nt: TGTGCCAGCAGCGTAGACGGGGATCCTGAGCAGTTCTTC

abundance: NA
j_gene: TRBJ2-7
v_gene: TRBV7-6
d_gene: TRBD2
CDR3aa: CASSSGLAGIGYEQYF
CDR3nt: TGTGCCAGCAGCTCGGGACTAGCGGGAATCGGGTACGAGCAGTACTTC

abundance: NA
j_gene: TRBJ2-7
v_gene: TRBV27
d_gene: TRBD1
CDR3aa: CASSPRTGVNEQYF
CDR3nt: TGTGCCAGCAGTCCAAGGACAGGGGTGAACGAGCAGTACTTC

abundance: NA
j_gene: TRBJ1-1
v_gene: TRBV19
d_gene: NA
CDR3aa: CASSLARATEAFF
CDR3nt: TGTGCCAGTAGTTTGGCCAGGGCCACTGAAGCTTTCTTT

abundance: NA
j_gene: TRBJ1-2
v_gene: TRBV4-2
d_gene: TRBD1
CDR3aa: CASSRSGQGDGGYTF
CDR3nt: TGTGCCAGCAGCCGATCGGGACAGGGGGACGGTGGCTACACCTTC

abundance: NA
j_gene: TRBJ2-7
v_gene: TRBV7-9
d_gene: NA
CDR3aa: CASSPVGSGEQYF
CDR3nt: TGTGCCAGCAGCCCAGTGGGGTCGGGGGAGCAGTACTTC

abundance: NA
j_gene: TRBJ2-7
v_gene: TRBV7-9
d_gene: NA
CDR3aa: CASSLQTDSYEQYF
CDR3nt: TGTGCCAGCAGTTTACAGACAGACTCCTACGAGCAGTACTTC

abundance: NA
j_gene: TRBJ1-3
v_gene: TRBV7-2
d_gene: NA
CDR3aa: CASSLVPVSGNTIYF
CDR3nt: TGTGCCAGCAGCTTAGTCCCAGTCTCTGGAAACACCATATATTTT

abundance: NA
j_gene: TRBJ2-1
v_gene: TRBV7-9
d_gene: TRBD2
CDR3aa: CASSLLTSGSGNEQFF
CDR3nt: TGTGCCAGCAGCTTATTGACTAGCGGGAGTGGCAATGAGCAGTTCTTC

abundance: once
j_gene: TRBJ1-6
v_gene: TRBV28
d_gene: TRBD1
CDR3aa: CASSTPGQAYYNSPLHF
CDR3nt: TGTGCCAGCAGCACACCCGGACAGGCTTATTATAATTCACCCCTCCACTTT

abundance: few
j_gene: TRBJ1-2
v_gene: TRBV19
d_gene: TRBD1
CDR3aa: CASRRDSDGYTF
CDR3nt: TGTGCCAGTAGAAGGGACAGTGATGGCTACACCTTC

abundance: NA
j_gene: TRBJ2-7
v_gene: TRBV11-3
d_gene: TRBD1
CDR3aa: CASSPGTGDEQYF
CDR3nt: TGTGCCAGCAGTCCTGGGACAGGGGACGAGCAGTACTTC

abundance: few
j_gene: TRBJ1-5
v_gene: TRBV4-1
d_gene: NA
CDR3aa: CASSQDRGNQPQHF
CDR3nt: TGCGCCAGCAGCCAGGACAGAGGCAATCAGCCCCAGCATTTT

abundance: few
j_gene: TRBJ2-5
v_gene: TRBV11-2
d_gene: NA
CDR3aa: CASSLGAETQYF
CDR3nt: TGTGCCAGCAGCTTAGGGGCAGAGACCCAGTACTTC

abundance: NA
j_gene: TRBJ2-2
v_gene: TRBV4-1
d_gene: TRBD2
CDR3aa: CASSPGTSPANTGELFF
CDR3nt: TGCGCCAGCAGCCCCGGGACTAGCCCCGCGAACACCGGGGAGCTGTTTTTT

abundance: NA
j_gene: TRBJ2-2
v_gene: TRBV5-1
d_gene: NA
CDR3aa: CASSLARIAGELFF
CDR3nt: TGCGCCAGCAGCTTGGCCCGTATCGCCGGGGAGCTGTTTTTT

abundance: NA
j_gene: TRBJ2-7
v_gene: TRBV19
d_gene: TRBD2
CDR3aa: CASSIRRGGPYEQYF
CDR3nt: TGTGCCAGTAGTATCCGGCGGGGGGGACCCTACGAGCAGTACTTC

abundance: NA
j_gene: TRBJ2-2
v_gene: TRBV5-1
d_gene: NA
CDR3aa: CASSLLGATTGELFF
CDR3nt: TGCGCCAGCTCCCTACTGGGGGCTACCACCGGGGAGCTGTTTTTT

abundance: NA
j_gene: TRBJ2-1
v_gene: TRBV7-9
d_gene: NA
CDR3aa: CASSRFPVRGSGEQFF
CDR3nt: TGTGCCAGCAGCCGTTTCCCGGTGCGGGGAAGCGGTGAGCAGTTCTTC

abundance: NA
j_gene: TRBJ2-5
v_gene: TRBV9
d_gene: NA
CDR3aa: CASSVGISEETQYF
CDR3nt: TGTGCCAGCAGCGTAGGGATTAGCGAAGAGACCCAGTACTTC

abundance: NA
j_gene: TRBJ2-1
v_gene: TRBV7-9
d_gene: TRBD2
CDR3aa: CASSLGGGPLNEQFF
CDR3nt: TGTGCCAGCAGCTTGGGCGGGGGACCCCTCAATGAGCAGTTCTTC

abundance: NA
j_gene: TRBJ1-6
v_gene: TRBV5-1
d_gene: NA
CDR3aa: CASSLEGTPNSPLHF
CDR3nt: TGCGCCAGCAGCTTGGAAGGGACACCGAATTCACCCCTCCACTTT

abundance: NA
j_gene: TRBJ2-7
v_gene: TRBV30
d_gene: TRBD1
CDR3aa: CAWSNRQGQYF
CDR3nt: TGTGCCTGGAGTAACCGACAGGGGCAGTACTTC

abundance: NA
j_gene: TRBJ1-1
v_gene: TRBV7-9
d_gene: NA
CDR3aa: CASSLMEFNTEAFF
CDR3nt: TGTGCCAGCAGCTTAATGGAGTTTAACACTGAAGCTTTCTTT

abundance: NA
j_gene: TRBJ2-5
v_gene: TRBV30
d_gene: NA
CDR3aa: CAWTPPPVYQETQYF
CDR3nt: TGTGCCTGGACCCCTCCCCCCGTGTACCAAGAGACCCAGTACTTC

abundance: NA
j_gene: TRBJ2-7
v_gene: TRBV6-5
d_gene: NA
CDR3aa: CASRTTTRGPREQYF
CDR3nt: TGTGCCAGCAGAACAACTACCAGGGGTCCGCGGGAGCAGTACTTC

abundance: NA
j_gene: TRBJ2-3
v_gene: TRBV11-2
d_gene: NA
CDR3aa: CASSLGGRREWDTQYF
CDR3nt: TGTGCCAGCAGCTTGGGTGGCAGGCGGGAATGGGATACGCAGTATTTT

abundance: once
j_gene: TRBJ2-7
v_gene: TRBV5-4
d_gene: TRBD1
CDR3aa: CASSSQTGYGNEQYF
CDR3nt: TGTGCCAGCAGCTCGCAGACAGGGTATGGCAACGAGCAGTACTTC

abundance: once
j_gene: TRBJ1-1
v_gene: TRBV5-6
d_gene: TRBD1
CDR3aa: CASSFAGTEAFF
CDR3nt: TGTGCCAGCAGCTTTGCCGGGACAGAGGCTTTCTTT

abundance: NA
j_gene: TRBJ2-4
v_gene: TRBV2
d_gene: TRBD2
CDR3aa: CASTESPGLAANGLAKNIQYF
CDR3nt: TGTGCCAGCACCGAATCCCCGGGACTAGCGGCGAACGGCCTAGCCAAAAACATTCAGTACTTC

abundance: NA
j_gene: TRBJ2-5
v_gene: TRBV11-2
d_gene: TRBD1
CDR3aa: CASSPGTDSAETQYF
CDR3nt: TGTGCCAGCAGCCCCGGGACAGACTCAGCAGAGACCCAGTACTTC

abundance: NA
j_gene: TRBJ2-1
v_gene: TRBV7-9
d_gene: TRBD1
CDR3aa: CASSPRDRGSREQFF
CDR3nt: TGTGCCAGCAGCCCTCGGGACAGGGGCTCACGTGAGCAGTTCTTC

abundance: NA
j_gene: TRBJ1-2
v_gene: TRBV2
d_gene: TRBD1
CDR3aa: CASGAGTGGSYGYTF
CDR3nt: TGTGCCAGCGGGGCAGGGACAGGGGGCAGCTATGGCTACACCTTC